Listed below are T cell receptor beta chains from one sample, sequenced in a study of T-cell memory formation after mild COVID-19. TCRdb reanalysed the 5' RACE reads using MiXCR and keeps one entry per CDR3 protein. The sample yields hundreds of thousands of distinct CDR3 sequences, around 27% seen once. The specimen sequenced was PBMCs or a T cell subset sorted from them (not recorded which). All receptors come from an adult woman who had mild COVID-19 (a few samples of this study predate the infection). Cell type and time point are not known. Each CDR3 is given with its conserved first and last residue. Fields, in order: V gene, J gene, clone size, CDR3 length, D gene, CDR3 DNA, CDR3 protein. A D gene is named only where the DNA matches it firmly. Size is omitted from some rows. Given values are once, few, many or a class for expanded clones.

TRBV29-1	TRBJ2-3	many	13	-	TGCAGCGTGGCTAGCGCCTCCACAGATACGCAGTATTTT	CSVASASTDTQYF
TRBV4-2	TRBJ2-7	-	16	TRBD2	TGTGCCAGCAGCCACCTAAGACTAGCGGGAGCGTACGAGCAGTACTTC	CASSHLRLAGAYEQYF
TRBV19	TRBJ1-1	-	13	TRBD1	TGTGCCAGTAAGGAGACAGGGAGAACTGAAGCTTTCTTT	CASKETGRTEAFF
TRBV24-1	TRBJ2-3	-	16	TRBD1	TGTGCCACCAGTGACCACCGGGACAGTCTGGCAGATACGCAGTATTTT	CATSDHRDSLADTQYF
TRBV6-2/TRBV6-3	TRBJ2-7	-	16	TRBD2	TGTGCCAGCAGTTACTCAGGCGGGAGCTTCTCCTACGAGCAGTACTTC	CASSYSGGSFSYEQYF
TRBV15	TRBJ2-7	few	14	TRBD1	TGTGCCACCAGCAGAAAACAGGGGGCTTACGAGCAGTACTTC	CATSRKQGAYEQYF
TRBV21-1	TRBJ2-1	few	13	-	TGTGCCACGACGGGAAAAAGCTACAATGAGCAGTTCTTC	CATTGKSYNEQFF
TRBV12-3/TRBV12-4	TRBJ2-5	many	14	-	TGTGCCAGCAGTTTGCCCCGGACTCAAGAGACCCAGTACTTC	CASSLPRTQETQYF
TRBV5-1	TRBJ2-1	few	16	-	TGCGCCAGCAGCTTCAGGGCGGGGCTTCTCGCGAATGAGCAGTTCTTC	CASSFRAGLLANEQFF
TRBV5-4	TRBJ2-3	few	15	TRBD1	TGTGCCAGCAGCCTGGACAGGGCGAACACAGATACGCAGTATTTT	CASSLDRANTDTQYF
TRBV18	TRBJ1-4	-	15	-	TGTGCCAGCTCATCCTCGATTGCAACTAATGAAAAACTGTTTTTT	CASSSSIATNEKLFF
TRBV5-4	TRBJ1-2	-	14	TRBD1	TGTGCCAGCAGCTCTGGACAGGTTGGCTATGGCTACACCTTC	CASSSGQVGYGYTF
TRBV9	TRBJ2-6	-	20	TRBD1	TGTGCCAGCAGCCACACCCGGACAGGCCCAATAAGCTCTGGGGCCAACGTCCTGACTTTC	CASSHTRTGPISSGANVLTF
TRBV9	TRBJ2-7	few	14	TRBD2	TGTGCCAGCAGCGCGGGACTAGAGCACTACGAGCAGTACTTC	CASSAGLEHYEQYF
TRBV3-1	TRBJ1-6	-	13	-	TGTGCCAGCAGCCCGACAGTGGAATCACCCCTCCACTTT	CASSPTVESPLHF
TRBV12-3/TRBV12-4	TRBJ2-1	few	13	-	TGTGCCAGCAGTTTGCTCCTCTACAATGAGCAGTTCTTC	CASSLLLYNEQFF
TRBV11-2	TRBJ2-1	-	15	-	TGTGCCAGCAGCTTAGATGGCAGGGTGATGAATGAGCAGTTCTTC	CASSLDGRVMNEQFF
TRBV7-9	TRBJ2-7	-	16	TRBD2	TGTGCCAGCAGCTTAGTTGGTAGCGGGATCTCCTACGAGCAGTACTTC	CASSLVGSGISYEQYF
TRBV11-2	TRBJ2-3	-	16	-	TGTGCCAGCAGCTTAGCGCCGAGTCTTGGGACAGATACGCAGTATTTT	CASSLAPSLGTDTQYF
TRBV6-5	TRBJ2-5	-	12	-	TGTGCCAGCAGTTACTGGGGGGAGACCCAGTACTTC	CASSYWGETQYF
TRBV7-3	TRBJ2-2	-	14	TRBD1	TGTGCCAGCAGTTTCAGACAGGGAACCGGGGAGCTGTTTTTT	CASSFRQGTGELFF
TRBV6-2/TRBV6-3	TRBJ2-7	-	14	TRBD1	TGTGCCAGCAGTCCCCCTTGGACAGGATACGAGCAGTACTTC	CASSPPWTGYEQYF
TRBV7-9	TRBJ1-1	-	15	-	TGTGCCAGCAGCCCACCTGAGGGGTGGGACACTGAAGCTTTCTTT	CASSPPEGWDTEAFF
TRBV6-5	TRBJ2-1	-	13	TRBD1	TGTGCCAGCAGTTACCTGACAGGGAATGAGCAGTTCTTC	CASSYLTGNEQFF
TRBV21-1	TRBJ2-3	few	15	-	TGTGCCCCGGGGGTAGCGGGAGTTAGCACAGATACGCAGTATTTT	CAPGVAGVSTDTQYF
TRBV5-5	TRBJ1-5	-	17	-	TGTGCCAGCAGCTTAAGGCTTACTGATTATAGCAATCAGCCCCAGCATTTT	CASSLRLTDYSNQPQHF